The 16 T cell receptor beta chains listed next were all sequenced from one sample in a study of T cell responses to AZD1222 COVID-19 vaccine. TCRdb's copy holds only in-frame clones and misses some; the assay was immunoSEQ multiplex PCR. The data hold some 150,000 clones, with approximately 90% observed a single time. The specimen was peripheral blood, collected 28 days after the second dose of the MenACWY control vaccine. These receptors originate from an adult who received the MenACWY meningococcal vaccine as a control.

The J gene is TRBJ2-1, the V gene TRBV2; 10 bases agree with TRBD2. The ends lost 9 bases at V and 5 bases at J; junction bases unmatched: 4. There are 13 residues in the CDR3. The germline V gene encodes CDR1 SNHLY and CDR2 FYNNEI. The CDR3 region is CASQLAGNNEQFF. The CDR3 DNA sequence: TGTGCCAGTCAACTAGCGGGAAACAATGAGCAGTTCTTC.

This clone was picked up one time. V is TRBV7-2 and J is TRBJ1-4, with 8 bases identical to TRBD1. Germline assignment: CDR1 SGHTA and CDR2 FQGNSA. The V gene end was trimmed by 4 bases and the J gene end by 4 bases; junction bases not matched to a gene: 5. The CDR3 contains 15 residues. The CDR3 coding sequence is TGTGCCAGCAGCTCGTCAGGGGGCGGTAATGAAAAACTGTTTTTT. The encoded protein is CASSSSGGGNEKLFF.

This chain links TRBV7-9 with TRBJ1-5, with D possibly TRBD1 on 6 matching bases. V was clipped by 2 bases and J by 6 bases, with 14 bases between them. Germline CDR1 SEHNR, CDR2 FQNEAQ (reference sequence). This CDR3 is built from 15 residues. In DNA, the CDR3 is TGTGCCAGCAGCTTACTTGGGGGGCGAGGTCAGCCCCAGCATTTT. It encodes CASSLLGGRGQPQHF.

The V gene is TRBV10-2, the J gene TRBJ2-5, with TRBD2 identical over 8 bases. CDR1 and CDR2 from the germline V gene are WSHSY and SAAADI. V lost 7 bases to trimming and J lost 4 bases; unmatched junction nucleotides: 14. The CDR3 sequence is 16 residues long. The DNA of the CDR3 is TGCGCCAGCAAATCAGAAGGGAGCGGGAGCGGAGAGACCCAGTACTTC. It encodes CASKSEGSGSGETQYF.

This clone appeared once. Other DNA sequences from this sample encode an identical CDR3 as well. V gene TRBV5-4 combines with J gene TRBJ2-3; D gene uncertain. Germline V lookup: CDR1 SGHNT, CDR2 YYREEE (reference sequence). The CDR3 has 11 residues. Between the trimmed V and J ends, which lost 0 bases and 6 bases, there was a span of 2 bases. Written as DNA, the CDR3 is TGTGCCAGCAGCTTGGGGGATACGCAGTATTTT. Amino acid sequence: CASSLGDTQYF. The variable domain in full, with the rest retrieved from reference TRBV5-4 and TRBJ2-3, is ETGVTQSPTHLIKTRGQQVTLRCSSQSGHNTVSWYQQALGQGPQFIFQYYREEENGRGNFPPRFSGLQFPNYSSELNVNALELDDSALYLCASSLGDTQYFGPGTRLTVL.

The chain joins TRBV20-1 to TRBJ1-2, with D possibly matching TRBD1 (6 bases). The CDR3 has 15 residues. Germline lookup yields CDR1 DFQATT and CDR2 SNEGSKA (reference sequence). Deletions cut 3 bases from V and 6 bases from J, with 20 bases between. The CDR3 coding sequence is TGCAGTGCTAGTCCTCCCCAACAGGGAGGGAATGGCTACACCTTC. Residues: CSASPPQQGGNGYTF.

J is TRBJ2-1 and V is TRBV28; weak D call: TRBD2 (6 bases). The CDR3 is 11 amino acids. The V gene lost 2 bases and the J gene lost 12 bases, with 8 bases spanning the gap. Germline values: CDR1 MDHEN, CDR2 SYDVKM. The CDR3 DNA is TGTGCCAGCAGTTTAACAGCGGGGCAGTTCTTC. Its translation is CASSLTAGQFF.

The chain has TRBV7-2 and TRBJ2-2; D unresolved. Germline CDR1 SGHTA, CDR2 FQGNSA. This CDR3 region has 17 residues. The germline V and J ends were trimmed by 2 bases and 2 bases, with 15 bases remaining between them. In DNA, the CDR3 is TGTGCCAGCAGCTTAACGGCAGGAAGATACAACACCGGGGAGCTGTTTTTT. Translation: CASSLTAGRYNTGELFF.

This chain uses TRBV19 with TRBJ2-7, with 8 bases matching TRBD1. The germline gives CDR1 LNHDA, CDR2 SQIVND (reference sequence). The V gene end was trimmed by 5 bases and the J gene end by 5 bases; junction bases not matched to a gene: 8. The CDR3 contains 14 residues. The CDR3 loop is CASSVQGARDEQYF. In nucleotides, the CDR3 is TGTGCCAGTAGTGTTCAGGGGGCGAGGGACGAGCAGTACTTC.

This rearrangement joins TRBV18 to TRBJ2-7; 9 positions agree with TRBD1. The trim removed 4 bases at V and 1 base at J, leaving 11 bases unmatched. CDR3 size: 17 residues. Germline-derived CDR1 and CDR2 are KGHSH and LQKENI. CDR3 sequence reads: CASSRGPGQGASYEQYF. CDR3 sequence (DNA): TGTGCCAGCTCACGCGGACCGGGACAGGGAGCGTCCTACGAGCAGTACTTC. Together with reference TRBV18 and TRBJ2-7, the CDR3 gives the full variable domain: NAGVMQNPRHLVRRRGQEARLRCSPMKGHSHVYWYRQLPEEGLKFMVYLQKENIIDESGMPKERFSAEFPKEGPSILRIQQVVRGDSAAYFCASSRGPGQGASYEQYFGPGTRLTVT.

V gene TRBV27 combines with J gene TRBJ1-5, with D possibly being TRBD1 (5 bases). From germline, CDR1 is MNHEY and CDR2 SMNVEV (reference sequence). V was pared by 2 bases and J by 1 base, with 9 bases between. The CDR3 extends over 15 amino acids. CDR3 bases: TGTGCCAGCAGTTTAAGTTCAGGGAGCAATCAGCCCCAGCATTTT. It specifies CASSLSSGSNQPQHF.

The chain uses TRBV6-5 and TRBJ2-7, with D perhaps matching TRBD1 (5 bases). The CDR3 spans 14 residues. The V gene lost 4 bases and the J gene lost 0 bases, with 10 bases spanning the gap. The germline CDR1 and CDR2 sequences are MNHEY and SVGAGI. The CDR3 DNA reads as TGTGCCAGCAGTTCTGACAGCTTCTCCTACGAGCAGTACTTC. Translation: CASSSDSFSYEQYF.

The chain combines TRBV27 with TRBJ2-4; possibly TRBD1 for D (6 bases). The V end lost 3 bases, the J end lost 4 bases, and 10 bases lay between the germline ends. Germline V lookup: CDR1 MNHEY, CDR2 SMNVEV (reference sequence). This CDR3 is built from 14 residues. The CDR3 protein is CASSFSGTKNIQYF. In DNA form, the CDR3 reads TGTGCCAGCAGTTTCTCCGGGACAAAAAACATTCAGTACTTC.

The rearrangement uses TRBV27 and TRBJ2-3; 8 nucleotides align to TRBD2. The CDR3 contains 15 residues. Unmatched junction bases numbered 6, after V lost 3 bases and J lost 4 bases. Germline V lookup: CDR1 MNHEY, CDR2 SMNVEV (reference sequence). CDR3 nucleotide sequence: TGTGCCAGCAGTTTTCAGCGGGAGCGTCCAGATACGCAGTATTTT. It codes for CASSFQRERPDTQYF.

The chain is built from TRBV7-2 and TRBJ2-7, with TRBD2 identical over 10 bases. This CDR3 is 16 amino acids long. V was clipped by 5 bases and J by 4 bases; unmatched bases: 11. Germline CDR1 is SGHTA and CDR2 is FQGNSA. The CDR3 nucleotides read TGTGCCAGCAGCACAACGCTCCTAGCGGGAGCTTACGAGCAGTACTTC. Its translation is CASSTTLLAGAYEQYF.

This chain uses TRBV30 with TRBJ2-1, with 7 bases matching TRBD2. Trimming took 3 bases from V and 6 from J; bases not matched to a gene: 2. The CDR3 has 12 residues. The germline V gene has CDR1 GTSNPN and CDR2 SVGIG (reference sequence). CDR3 nucleotides: TGTGCCTGGAGCGGGAGGAGCAATGAGCAGTTCTTC. Translated: CAWSGRSNEQFF.